This T cell receptor beta chain is from a study of shared clonotypes between healthy human individuals. In the study overall: Used for every donor were three CD4 naive, three CD4 memory, two CD8 naive and one CD8 memory plate. Study findings and constraints: The four-donor shared clonotypes exceeded non-shared clonotypes in generation probability, with non-shared ones scoring lower. A handful of donors showed sharing of approximately 5% of naive CD4 clonotypes.

Turning to this clone: What it binds is unknown.

Germline V gene sequence: CDR1 SGHTA, CDR2 FQGTGA. CDR3 length: 17 residues. V lost 2 bases to trimming and J lost 0 bases, with 15 bases between them. Methods used by the authors: Junction-only sequences without quality scores came from ImmunoSEQ, so filtering differed. Sequencing used immunoSEQ multiplex PCR; TCRdb keeps in-frame clones, though not all of them. The V and J calls and clone size were taken over from that table, and D and trimming were inferred from the DNA. The sample has under 2.5 million clones, 85% to 95% seen once. The material sequenced was naive CD4+ T cells from PBMCs. This sample's subset: CD45RA+ positively selected. This clonotype was obtained from a young man in good health. Some clones in this sample may be carry-over from other donors' samples. This chain uses TRBV7-3 with TRBJ2-3; possible D gene TRBD1, 6 bases. The CDR3 DNA follows: TGTGCCAGCAGCTTAGATGGGGCAGGGGCTAGCACAGATACGCAGTATTTT. Translating it yields CASSLDGAGASTDTQYF.